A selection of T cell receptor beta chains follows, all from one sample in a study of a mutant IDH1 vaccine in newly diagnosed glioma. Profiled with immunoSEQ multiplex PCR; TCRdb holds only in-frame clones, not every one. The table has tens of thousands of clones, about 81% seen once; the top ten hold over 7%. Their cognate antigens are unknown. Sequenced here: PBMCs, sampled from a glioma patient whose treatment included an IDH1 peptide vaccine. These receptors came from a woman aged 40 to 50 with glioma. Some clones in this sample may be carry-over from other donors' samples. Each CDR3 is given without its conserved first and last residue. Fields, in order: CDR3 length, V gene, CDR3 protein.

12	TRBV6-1	ASSEEGETTEAF
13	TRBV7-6	ASSLGGGLGDTQY
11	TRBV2	ASRLAGDYEQY
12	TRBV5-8	ASSLRTLHNEQF
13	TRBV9	ASTRGGLDTGELF
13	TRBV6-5	ASSQSGTQNQPQH
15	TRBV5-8	AGGAGEALSMNTEAF
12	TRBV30	ACNNRGRNSPLH
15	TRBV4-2	ASSQGLGFGEAEKLF
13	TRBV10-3	AISFTSGLSHEQY